This TCR beta chain comes out of a study of shared clonotypes between healthy human individuals. V was pared by 1 base and J by 13 bases, with 14 bases between. Germline CDR1 GTSNPN, CDR2 SVGIG (reference sequence). CDR3 length: 12 residues. Repertoires were generated with immunoSEQ multiplex PCR, while TCRdb's copy carries only in-frame clones and drops some. The sample includes about 1 million clones, around 74% of them seen just once. The sequence derives from a man between 18 and 35 years old in good health. The chain carries TRBV30 and TRBJ1-3, with D perhaps matching TRBD1 (6 bases). The specimen sequenced was memory CD4+ T cells sorted from blood. Subset described: CD45RA-negative fraction. The CDR3 DNA sequence: TGTGCCTGGAGTGGGGGACAAGGCCATATATATTTT. Residues: CAWSGGQGHIYF.